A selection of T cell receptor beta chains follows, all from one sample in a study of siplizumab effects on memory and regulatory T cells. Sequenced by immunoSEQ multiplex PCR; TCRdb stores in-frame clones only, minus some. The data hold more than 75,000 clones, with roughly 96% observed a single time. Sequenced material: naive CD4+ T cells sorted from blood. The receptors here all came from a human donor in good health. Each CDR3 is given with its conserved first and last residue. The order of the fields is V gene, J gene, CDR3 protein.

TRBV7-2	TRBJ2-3	CASSLLVDTQYF
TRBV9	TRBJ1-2	CASSVGGGDYGYTF
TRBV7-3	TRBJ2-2	CASSLLTGNTGELFF
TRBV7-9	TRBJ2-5	CASSFRLARQETQYF
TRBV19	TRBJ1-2	CASSIGEGRLYGYTF
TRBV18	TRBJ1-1	CASSDRGGGTEAFF
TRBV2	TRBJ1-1	CASSEVGGGKEAFF
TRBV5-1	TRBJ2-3	CASSLTAGSTDTQYF
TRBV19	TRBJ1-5	CASSSQDAGSYSNQPQHF
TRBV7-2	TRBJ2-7	CASSTGQGETYEQYF
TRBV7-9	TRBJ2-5	CASSSGAGQETQYF
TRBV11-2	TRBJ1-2	CAVETRDNGYTF
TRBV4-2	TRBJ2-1	CASSQDKRQGSYEQFF
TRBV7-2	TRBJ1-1	CASSLEVFRGFAFF
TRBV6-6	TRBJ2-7	CASRSPGQVNEQYF
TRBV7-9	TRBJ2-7	CASSPGQKISYEQYF
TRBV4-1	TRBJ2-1	CASSQTAGGPYNEQFF
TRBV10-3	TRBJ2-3	CATLQGAVADTQYF
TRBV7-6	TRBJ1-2	CASSTWTDGYTF
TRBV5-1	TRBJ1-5	CASSSSRRPSNQPQHF
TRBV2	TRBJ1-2	CASSEAGHGYTF
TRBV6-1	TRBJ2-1	CASGGRGVSYNEQFF
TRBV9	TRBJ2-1	CASSPSSGEQFF
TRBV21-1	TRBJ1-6	CASSNQGPGLNSPLHF
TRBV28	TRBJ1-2	CASSVRQGRPWGYTF
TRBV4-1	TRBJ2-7	CASSRYPGQATYEQYF
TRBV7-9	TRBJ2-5	CASSSRSRETQYF
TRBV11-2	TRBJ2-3	CASSTQGGGLAHLVQYF
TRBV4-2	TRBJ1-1	CASSQEKGAEAFF
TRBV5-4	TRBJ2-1	CASSGGLGNEQFF
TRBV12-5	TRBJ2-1	CASGLRLAGVNEQFF
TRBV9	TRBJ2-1	CASSISAGSYNEQFF
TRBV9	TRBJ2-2	CASSVGWGQANTGELFF
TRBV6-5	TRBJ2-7	CASSRDRVPYEQYF
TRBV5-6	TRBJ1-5	CASSPGPVNQPQHF
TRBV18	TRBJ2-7	CASSSGGGYSYEQYF
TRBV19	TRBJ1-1	CASSIVDTEAFF
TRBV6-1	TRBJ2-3	CASGVWRGGPDTQYF
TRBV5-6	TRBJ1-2	CASRRQGAHGYTF
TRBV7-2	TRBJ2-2	CASSLASGTRNANTGELFF
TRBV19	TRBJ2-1	CATTSGTLSSYNEQFF
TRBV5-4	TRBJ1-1	CASSFYSPITEAFF
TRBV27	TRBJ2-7	CASSFTRAVNGGYEQYF
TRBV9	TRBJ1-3	CASSAGTGPGNTIYF
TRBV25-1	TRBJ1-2	CASSEEGNYGYTF
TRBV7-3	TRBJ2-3	CASSLTGQGTDTQYF
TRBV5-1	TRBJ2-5	CASSLPGGRETQYF
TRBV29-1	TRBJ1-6	CSVNINTGRNSPLHF
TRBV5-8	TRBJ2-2	CASSSIRGGTGELFF
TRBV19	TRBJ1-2	CASSLQGVGGYTF
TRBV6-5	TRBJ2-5	CASRIQGKETQYF
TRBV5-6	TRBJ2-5	CASSLDGREETQYF
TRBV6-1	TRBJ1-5	CASSDRDGAVIPQHF
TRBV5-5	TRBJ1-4	CASSLYGGGNEKLFF
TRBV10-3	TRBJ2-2	CAITSSRGRSTGELFF
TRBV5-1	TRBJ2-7	CASSLGPGSHEQYF
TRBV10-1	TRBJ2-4	CASSESPGRHIQYF
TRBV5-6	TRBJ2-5	CASSFKATQETQYF